Shown below are 15 T cell receptor beta chains from a single sample sequenced in a study of cytomegalovirus exposure and HLA in healthy donors. PCR involved 60 Vbeta and 13 Jbeta primers. Assay: immunoSEQ multiplex PCR; the TCRdb copy retains only in-frame clones and omits some. The sample comprises about 200,000 clones, roughly 73% of which are singletons, and 2.1% rests with the top ten. Input material: PBMCs. These receptors were obtained from a woman in her twenties or thirties in good health and CMV-seropositive.

The chain has TRBV5-6 and TRBJ2-3; TRBD1 aligns across 9 bases. V trimming: 3 bases; J trimming: 2 bases; junction bases outside the gene matches: 4. The germline CDR1 and CDR2 sequences are SGHDT and YYEEEE. The CDR3 consists of 15 residues. The CDR3 DNA sequence: TGTGCCAGCAGCTGGAGGACAGGGGACACAGATACGCAGTATTTT. It yields the protein CASSWRTGDTDTQYF. Full variable domain (missing parts from reference TRBV5-6 and TRBJ2-3): DAGVTQSPTHLIKTRGQQVTLRCSPKSGHDTVSWYQQALGQGPQFIFQYYEEEERQRGNFPDRFSGHQFPNYSSELNVNALLLGDSALYLCASSWRTGDTDTQYFGPGTRLTVL.

The rearrangement uses TRBV30 and TRBJ2-3, with D unresolved. CDR3 size: 12 residues. Germline V lookup: CDR1 GTSNPN, CDR2 SVGIG (reference sequence). Deletions cut 3 bases from V and 8 bases from J, with 12 bases between. The CDR3 protein is CAWSSTTATQYF. CDR3 nucleotide sequence: TGTGCCTGGAGCTCCACCACTGCTACGCAGTATTTT.

This sequence joins TRBV7-2 and TRBJ1-5; possible D gene TRBD1, 6 bases. Germline-derived CDR1 and CDR2 are SGHTA and FQGNSA. Trimming cost V 5 bases and J 10 bases, with 18 bases left between them. This CDR3 comprises 14 residues. DNA of the CDR3: TGTGCCAGCAGCCTGGGACAAGGGGCCCTTCCCCAGCATTTT. Amino acid sequence: CASSLGQGALPQHF. Filled out from reference TRBV7-2 and TRBJ1-5, the complete variable domain reads GAGVSQSPSNKVTEKGKDVELRCDPISGHTALYWYRQSLGQGLEFLIYFQGNSAPDKSGLPSDRFSAERTGGSVSTLTIQRTQQEDSAVYLCASSLGQGALPQHFGDGTRLSIL.

This chain links TRBV7-2 with TRBJ2-5; D unclear. The CDR3 has 15 amino acids. V gave up 5 bases and J gave up 2 bases, with 15 bases separating them. Germline V CDR1 and CDR2: SGHTA, FQGNSA. The CDR3 DNA reads as TGTGCCAGCAGCCGTAACAGACGGCTTCAAGAGACCCAGTACTTC. Protein: CASSRNRRLQETQYF.

Notes on this clone: This same CDR3 is encoded by further DNA sequences in the sample. In DNA, the CDR3 is TGTGCCAGCAGTTTATCGCAGGGTGCCTACGAGCAGTACTTC. Translated, it gives CASSLSQGAYEQYF. This sequence joins TRBV27 and TRBJ2-7, with a possible D match to TRBD1 (5 bases). The CDR3 length is 14 residues. Germline V gene sequence: CDR1 MNHEY, CDR2 SMNVEV (reference sequence). V shed 0 bases and J shed 2 bases, with 8 bases lying between them.

V gene TRBV28 combines with J gene TRBJ2-1; 8 nucleotides align to TRBD2. The V gene end was trimmed by 8 bases and the J gene end by 4 bases; junction bases not matched to a gene: 10. The CDR3 totals 15 residues. Germline assignment: CDR1 MDHEN and CDR2 SYDVKM. In DNA form, the CDR3 reads TGTGCCAGCCCCCCCAGCGGGGGTTCTTACAATGAGCAGTTCTTC. Protein: CASPPSGGSYNEQFF.

The chain couples TRBV28 to TRBJ1-6; TRBD1 matches at 7 bases. There are 16 residues in the CDR3. Trimming cost V 6 bases and J 6 bases; bases outside gene matches: 11. The V gene's germline CDR1 is MDHEN and CDR2 SYDVKM. The CDR3 sequence: CASRGQGVFSNSPLHF. Here the CDR3 DNA reads TGTGCCAGCAGGGGTCAGGGGGTTTTCTCTAATTCACCCCTCCACTTT.

The chain couples TRBV5-5 to TRBJ2-7; 7 bases match TRBD1. The CDR3 runs 16 residues. Per the germline V gene, CDR1 is SGHKS and CDR2 is YYEKEE (reference sequence). V was pared by 0 bases and J by 3 bases, with 9 bases of the junction left unmatched. As DNA, the CDR3 is TGTGCCAGCAGCTTGGCCTACGGGACAGACCTCTACGAGCAGTACTTC. Encoded protein: CASSLAYGTDLYEQYF.

The rearrangement uses TRBV4-3 and TRBJ2-2; a possible D gene is TRBD1 (5 bases). The germline gives CDR1 LGHNA, CDR2 YSLEER. The V and J ends lost 3 bases and 6 bases respectively, with 14 bases between them. This CDR3 contains 15 residues. CDR3 amino acids: CASSQTSGWAGELFF. CDR3 nucleotide sequence: TGCGCCAGCAGCCAGACATCAGGGTGGGCCGGGGAGCTGTTTTTT.

The chain recombines TRBV30 with TRBJ1-2, with a tentative D call TRBD1 (6 bases). Germline V lookup: CDR1 GTSNPN, CDR2 SVGIG (reference sequence). This CDR3 contains 13 residues. Between the trimmed V and J ends, which lost 8 bases and 4 bases, there was a span of 17 bases. The CDR3 DNA reads as TGTGCCCGACTACAGGGTTTCCCCTATGGCTACACCTTC. It encodes CARLQGFPYGYTF.

The gene calls are TRBV6-5 and TRBJ2-5; TRBD1 matches at 9 bases. The last part of the DNA fits TRBJ2-7 better; the J call may be wrong. Germline V gene sequence: CDR1 MNHEY, CDR2 SVGAGI. The CDR3 sequence is 14 residues long. The DNA of the CDR3 is TGTGCCAGCAGGCTACAGGGGGCGTCCTACGAGCAGTACTTC. It encodes CASRLQGASYEQYF.

A few counts support this clone. The chain uses TRBV19 and TRBJ1-4, with a possible D match to TRBD1 (6 bases). This CDR3 has 13 amino acids. The V end lost 7 bases, the J end lost 8 bases, and 14 bases lay between the germline ends. From germline, CDR1 is LNHDA and CDR2 SQIVND (reference sequence). The CDR3 bases are TGTGCCAGTACAGGACAGAAGTCCGAAAAACTGTTTTTT. This sequence encodes CASTGQKSEKLFF.

The chain links TRBV7-8 to TRBJ1-6; D possibly corresponds to TRBD1 (6 bases). This CDR3 region has 16 residues. Germline assignment: CDR1 SGHVS and CDR2 FQNEAQ. V was trimmed by 5 bases and J by 3 bases, leaving 14 bases between them. CDR3 in DNA: TGTGCCAGCAGCGCGAGGACAGAACTCTATAATTCACCCCTCCACTTT. Its translation: CASSARTELYNSPLHF.

This chain joins TRBV19 and TRBJ1-1, with D unclear. CDR3 length: 15 amino acids. The V gene's germline CDR1 is LNHDA and CDR2 SQIVND (reference sequence). Trimming removed 1 base at V and 1 base at J, with 10 bases between. The chain's CDR3 is CASSIVGGKNTEAFF. The CDR3 DNA follows: TGTGCCAGTAGTATAGTAGGAGGGAAGAACACTGAAGCTTTCTTT.

This rearrangement joins TRBV27 to TRBJ2-7; 8 nucleotides align to TRBD1. The CDR3 totals 16 residues. Germline CDR1 MNHEY, CDR2 SMNVEV (reference sequence). V lost 5 bases and J lost 3; bases outside the gene matches: 12. The CDR3 coding sequence is TGTGCCAGCAGTCCCTCTGGACAGGGTTTGAACTACGAGCAGTACTTC. Amino acid sequence: CASSPSGQGLNYEQYF.